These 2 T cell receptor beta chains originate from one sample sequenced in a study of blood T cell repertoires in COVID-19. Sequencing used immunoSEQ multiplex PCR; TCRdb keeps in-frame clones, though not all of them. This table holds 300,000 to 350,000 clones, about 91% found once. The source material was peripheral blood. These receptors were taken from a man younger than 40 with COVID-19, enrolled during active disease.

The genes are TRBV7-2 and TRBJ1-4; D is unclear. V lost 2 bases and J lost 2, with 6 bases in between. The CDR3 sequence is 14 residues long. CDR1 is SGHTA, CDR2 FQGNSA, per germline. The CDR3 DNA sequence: TGTGCCAGCAGCTTAACCGGGACTAATGAAAAACTGTTTTTT. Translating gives CASSLTGTNEKLFF. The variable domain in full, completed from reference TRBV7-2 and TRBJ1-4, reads GAGVSQSPSNKVTEKGKDVELRCDPISGHTALYWYRQSLGQGLEFLIYFQGNSAPDKSGLPSDRFSAERTGGSVSTLTIQRTQQEDSAVYLCASSLTGTNEKLFFGSGTQLSVL.

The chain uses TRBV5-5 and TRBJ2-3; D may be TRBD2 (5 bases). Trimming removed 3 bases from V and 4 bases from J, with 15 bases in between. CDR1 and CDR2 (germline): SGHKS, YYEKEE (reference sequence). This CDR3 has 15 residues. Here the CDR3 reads CASSSRGLGADTQYF. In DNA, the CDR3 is TGTGCCAGCAGCTCACGAGGGTTGGGCGCAGATACGCAGTATTTT.